One sample yielded the 10 T cell receptor beta chains listed below, sequenced in a study of OX40 agonist ivuxolimab in advanced cancers. Libraries came from the immunoSEQ multiplex PCR assay. The table comes from immuneACCESS by way of TCRdb, which keeps in-frame sequences with V and J called. Part of the clones is missing from these tables; in studies checked, under half for an unresolved V gene and the rest for unknown reasons. The sample yields about 53,000 clones; roughly 80% were counted once. The ten most abundant clones make up 3.5% to 5.5% of the sample. Material: CD4+ or CD8+ T cells sorted from blood, obtained in a trial of the OX40 agonist ivuxolimab. These receptors were collected from an adult with an advanced solid tumor such as melanoma, head and neck, liver or kidney cancer.

This clone was picked up one time. The V gene is TRBV5-1, the J gene TRBJ2-2, with D possibly matching TRBD1 (5 bases). This CDR3 spans 14 amino acids. Per germline, CDR1 SGHRS and CDR2 YFSETQ. V was clipped by 0 bases and J by 7 bases, with 10 bases between them. Written as DNA, the CDR3 is TGCGCCAGCAGCTTGGTCTCAGGGTACGGGGAGCTGTTTTTT. It codes for CASSLVSGYGELFF.

This clone has a handful of counts. This chain links TRBV19 with TRBJ2-3, with 11 bases identical to TRBD2. CDR1 is LNHDA, CDR2 SQIVND, per germline (reference sequence). With 4 bases clipped from V and 6 bases from J, the junction kept 12 bases outside the gene matches. The CDR3 loop spans 17 amino acids. For the CDR3, the DNA is TGTGCCAGTAGTAAGACCGGGCTAGCGGGAGGAGAGGATACGCAGTATTTT. Protein sequence: CASSKTGLAGGEDTQYF.

This clone was counted once. This chain joins TRBV7-2 and TRBJ2-2; 12 bases align to TRBD2. The trim removed 2 bases at V and 5 bases at J, leaving 3 bases unmatched. This CDR3 is 16 amino acids long. Germline lookup yields CDR1 SGHTA and CDR2 FQGNSA. CDR3 loop: CASSLTLAGGTGELFF. The DNA of the CDR3 is TGTGCCAGCAGCTTAACCCTAGCGGGAGGGACCGGGGAGCTGTTTTTT.

This sequence joins TRBV5-1 and TRBJ2-6; 13 bases agree with TRBD2. The CDR3 sequence is 23 residues long. Trimming at V came to 0 bases and at J to 2 bases, leaving 17 bases not matched to a gene. Germline V CDR1 and CDR2: SGHRS, YFSETQ. The CDR3 DNA follows: TGCGCCAGCAGCTTGGATTCGGGAAAAGAAAGGACTAGCGGGAGCACTGGGGCCAACGTCCTGACTTTC. Translation: CASSLDSGKERTSGSTGANVLTF.

The chain links TRBV5-4 to TRBJ1-1; D is ambiguous. Deletions cut 1 base from V and 7 bases from J, with 11 bases between. CDR1 and CDR2 (germline): SGHNT, YYREEE (reference sequence). This CDR3 has 13 residues. CDR3 nucleotides: TGTGCCAGCAGCTTGTTGCCTGCCTATGAAGCTTTCTTT. The encoded protein is CASSLLPAYEAFF.

The J gene is TRBJ1-6, the V gene TRBV30, with TRBD1 matching 8 bases. Germline V gives CDR1 GTSNPN, CDR2 SVGIG (reference sequence). J was trimmed by 5 bases and V by 7 bases; bases with no gene match: 4. This CDR3 spans 13 amino acids. This CDR3 is CASSTGDNSPLHF. For the CDR3, the DNA is TGTGCCTCCTCGACAGGGGATAATTCACCCCTCCACTTT.

This chain joins TRBV9 and TRBJ2-2; 9 nucleotides align to TRBD2. The CDR3 spans 15 residues. Germline V lookup: CDR1 SGDLS, CDR2 YYNGEE. J was trimmed by 6 bases and V by 3 bases; bases with no gene match: 6. The CDR3 sequence is CASSANSGRAGELFF. The CDR3 nucleotides read TGTGCCAGCAGCGCCAATAGCGGGAGAGCCGGGGAGCTGTTTTTT.

This chain joins TRBV10-3 and TRBJ1-2, with D unresolved. Germline V gene lookup returns CDR1 ENHRY and CDR2 SYGVKD. The CDR3 contains 13 residues. V was clipped by 4 bases and J by 7 bases, with 13 bases between them. The DNA of the CDR3 is TGTGCCATCAGTGTAAGTGGGCTCCGTGGCTACACCTTC. This sequence encodes CAISVSGLRGYTF.

The gene calls are TRBV7-2 and TRBJ2-7; TRBD1 agrees at 7 bases. Germline V lookup: CDR1 SGHTA, CDR2 FQGNSA. This CDR3 has 14 residues. Trimming at V came to 1 base and at J to 4 bases, leaving 4 bases not matched to a gene. The CDR3 loop is CASSLGGQRYEQYF. In nucleotides, the CDR3 is TGTGCCAGCAGCTTAGGGGGACAGAGGTACGAGCAGTACTTC.

The chain joins TRBV7-9 to TRBJ2-5; the D is unclear. Germline V lookup: CDR1 SEHNR, CDR2 FQNEAQ (reference sequence). The V and J ends lost 2 bases and 0 bases respectively, with 19 bases between them. The CDR3 is 18 residues long. CDR3 residues: CASSLKGWTSPYQETQYF. DNA of the CDR3: TGTGCCAGCAGCTTAAAGGGATGGACGAGTCCGTACCAAGAGACCCAGTACTTC. The whole variable domain, remainder taken from reference TRBV7-9 and TRBJ2-5, is DTGVSQNPRHKITKRGQNVTFRCDPISEHNRLYWYRQTLGQGPEFLTYFQNEAQLEKSRLLSDRFSAERPKGSFSTLEIQRTEQGDSAMYLCASSLKGWTSPYQETQYFGPGTRLLVL.